There are many counts of the clone carrying this T cell receptor (beta chain). Trimming cost V 3 bases and J 6 bases, with 9 bases left between them. The CDR3 contains 13 residues. This entry belongs to a study of identical twins. A single record per CDR3 protein comes from TCRdb applying MiXCR to the 5' RACE reads. The sample lists around 690,000 distinct CDR3 sequences; about 20% were seen once. The same specimen was also included in a second study, on T cells expressing NK-cell markers. That publication notes: Eight donors were sequenced, of whom seven were HCMV-seropositive, while the remaining one was HCMV-seronegative. Top CD8+ clonotypes included the dominant CD3+CD56+NKG2C+ clonotypes in roughly six donors. One observes that, in a handful of donors, these clonotypes were also the leading ones within the CD3+CD56-NKG2C+ fraction.

This receptor was obtained from a woman younger than 30 in good health. This chain links TRBV12-3 or TRBV12-4 with TRBJ2-1; D is perhaps TRBD1 (5 bases). Sequences were obtained from PBMCs. CDR3 DNA: TGTGCCAGCAGTTTCCAGGGTTCCAATGAGCAGTTCTTC. Encoded protein: CASSFQGSNEQFF.